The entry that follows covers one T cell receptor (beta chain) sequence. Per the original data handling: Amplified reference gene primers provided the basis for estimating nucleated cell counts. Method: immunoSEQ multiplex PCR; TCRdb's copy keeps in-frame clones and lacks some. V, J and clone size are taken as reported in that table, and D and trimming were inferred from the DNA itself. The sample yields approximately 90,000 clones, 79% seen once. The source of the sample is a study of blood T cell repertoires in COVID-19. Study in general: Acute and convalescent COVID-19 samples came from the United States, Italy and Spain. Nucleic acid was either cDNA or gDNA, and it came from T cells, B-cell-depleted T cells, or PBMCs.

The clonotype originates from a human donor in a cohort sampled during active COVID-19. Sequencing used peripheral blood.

The CDR3 reads CASSLGPGVVNTGELFF. The DNA of the CDR3 is TGCGCCAGCAGCTTGGGACCTGGAGTTGTGAACACCGGGGAGCTGTTTTTT. The chain combines TRBV5-1 with TRBJ2-2; D gene unclear. This CDR3 spans 17 amino acids. CDR1 SGHRS and CDR2 YFSETQ come from the germline V gene. V shed 0 bases and J shed 1 base, with 13 bases lying between them. The whole variable domain, remainder taken from reference TRBV5-1 and TRBJ2-2, is KAGVTQTPRYLIKTRGQQVTLSCSPISGHRSVSWYQQTPGQGLQFLFEYFSETQRNKGNFPGRFSGRQFSNSRSEMNVSTLELGDSALYLCASSLGPGVVNTGELFFGEGSRLTVL.